These 30 T cell receptor beta chains were all obtained from the same sample, sequenced in a study of breast tumors, draining lymph nodes, adjacent tissues. In TCRdb, the multiplex PCR reads were re-called with MiXCR into one record per CDR3 protein. The repertoire holds roughly 260,000 distinct CDR3 sequences, with about 33% as singletons. Samples came from axillary lymph nodes draining the breast cancer. The material sequenced was axillary lymph node tissue. The receptors were sampled from a female donor with breast cancer. Some clones in this sample may be carry-over from other donors' samples.

On this clonotype: Lacking the conserved final phenylalanine or tryptophan, this CDR3 likely reflects a read error. The J gene is TRBJ2-7, the V gene TRBV9; 7 nucleotides align to TRBD1. V dropped 4 bases and J dropped 7; count of bases not matched to a gene: 8. The CDR3 consists of 13 residues. Germline V gives CDR1 SGDLS, CDR2 YYNGEE. The CDR3 region has the DNA TGTGCCAGCAGCCACTCGGGGACAGAGGAGCAGTACTCC. It codes for CASSHSGTEEQYS.

The V gene is TRBV7-8, the J gene TRBJ1-6; 8 bases agree with TRBD1. V was pared by 3 bases and J by 9 bases, with 4 bases of the junction left unmatched. The CDR3 is made up of 14 amino acids. CDR1 SGHVS and CDR2 FQNEAQ come from the germline V gene. The CDR3 DNA reads TGTGCCAGCAGCTTCCGACAGGGGAGTTCACCCCTCCACTTT. Its translation is CASSFRQGSSPLHF.

This clonotype was detected once. This may come from a read error, since a much larger clone is one base off. This chain uses TRBV19 with TRBJ2-2; 8 nucleotides align to TRBD1. Per germline, CDR1 LNHDA and CDR2 SQIVND (reference sequence). This CDR3 contains 14 residues. In DNA, the CDR3 is TGTGCCAGTAGTAGGACAGGGATCACCGGGGAGCTGTCTTTT. The encoded protein is CASSRTGITGELSF.

Many counts were recorded for this clonotype. The chain has TRBV7-8 and TRBJ2-7, with 10 bases that match TRBD2. The germline V gene has CDR1 SGHVS and CDR2 FQNEAQ. The CDR3 has 13 residues. V dropped 3 bases and J dropped 5; count of bases not matched to a gene: 1. In DNA, the CDR3 is TGTGCCAGCAGCTTCGGACTAGCGGACGAGCAGTACTTC. It encodes CASSFGLADEQYF.

The genes are TRBV9 and TRBJ1-4; 7 bases match TRBD1. V lost 3 bases to trimming and J lost 0 bases; unmatched junction nucleotides: 26. The CDR3 covers 23 residues. Germline CDR1 SGDLS, CDR2 YYNGEE. The CDR3 nucleotides are TGTGCCAGCAGCGCCACCCTGGGGGGAGGAGGGGACAGCTCAGGCGCAACTAATGAAAAACTGTTTTTT. Residues: CASSATLGGGGDSSGATNEKLFF.

This clonotype was recorded many times. This chain joins TRBV19 and TRBJ2-1; D is unclear. The CDR3 covers 12 residues. Germline V gene sequence: CDR1 LNHDA, CDR2 SQIVND (reference sequence). Trimming cost V 5 bases and J 8 bases, with 10 bases left between them. This CDR3 is CASSERGYEQFF. The CDR3, as DNA: TGTGCCAGTAGTGAGAGAGGATATGAGCAGTTCTTC.

This clonotype was counted between two and nine times. The chain links TRBV6-6 to TRBJ2-2; D tentatively reads TRBD1 or TRBD2 (5 bases each). Germline values: CDR1 MNHNY, CDR2 SVGAGI (reference sequence). Trimming removed 10 bases at V and 4 bases at J, with 19 bases between. The CDR3 runs 15 residues. The CDR3 sequence is CATSPSTRGTGELFF. The CDR3 DNA is TGTGCCACCTCTCCTAGTACTAGGGGCACCGGGGAGCTGTTTTTT.

This clonotype was seen many times. The chain combines TRBV4-3 with TRBJ2-5, with 7 bases matching TRBD2. The CDR3 loop spans 15 amino acids. V lost 3 bases and J lost 1; bases outside the gene matches: 5. Germline CDR1 is LGHNA and CDR2 is YSLEER. The CDR3 DNA reads TGCGCCAGCAGCCACGTAGCGGGCGTCCAAGAGACCCAGTACTTC. It encodes CASSHVAGVQETQYF.

This clonotype was seen at least ten times. The chain combines TRBV19 with TRBJ1-2; unclear D gene. From germline, CDR1 is LNHDA and CDR2 SQIVND (reference sequence). V lost 7 bases, J lost 4 bases, and 10 bases lay in between. The length of the CDR3 is 12 residues. CDR3 DNA sequence: TGTGCCAGTACCATGGGGTTCTATGGCTACACCTTC. Its translation is CASTMGFYGYTF.

This clonotype came up a few times. One base away lies a much larger clone, so this may be a sequencing read error. The CDR3 protein is CASSVELRDTQYF. The CDR3 DNA reads as TGTGCCAGTAGCGTGGAATTACGAGATACGCAGTATTTT. The chain links TRBV6-4 to TRBJ2-3; D may be TRBD2 (5 bases). This CDR3 is built from 13 residues. Germline V gene sequence: CDR1 MRHNA, CDR2 SNTAGT. Trimming cost V 9 bases and J 5 bases, with 15 bases left between them.

The sample holds many counts of this clonotype. V and J are TRBV20-1 and TRBJ2-2; unclear D gene. The germline gives CDR1 DFQATT, CDR2 SNEGSKA (reference sequence). Deletions cut 0 bases from V and 7 bases from J, with 18 bases between. The length of the CDR3 is 16 residues. Here the CDR3 reads CSARDSRRAALGELFF. The CDR3 DNA is TGCAGTGCTAGAGATTCCCGCCGGGCAGCGCTCGGGGAGCTGTTTTTT.

Only a few counts were recorded for this clonotype. This sequence may be a read error, since a much larger clone differs from it by one base. J is TRBJ2-3 and V is TRBV7-8; possible D gene TRBD1, 5 bases. The CDR3 has 15 amino acids. In germline, CDR1 is SGHVS, CDR2 FQNEAQ. Trimming stripped 5 bases from V and 1 base from J, with 13 bases between. The CDR3: CASSPPVGGTDTQYF. DNA for the CDR3: TGTGCCAGCAGCCCCCCCGTAGGGGGCACAGATACGCAGTATTTT.

In the case of this clonotype: A clone one base away is much larger, so this may be a read error. J is TRBJ2-7 and V is TRBV6-5; weak D call: TRBD1 (5 bases). The germline V gene has CDR1 MNHEY and CDR2 SVGAGI. This CDR3 is built from 11 residues. V was shortened by 7 bases and J by 5 bases, with 9 bases between the two germline ends. The CDR3 is CASNQGHEQYF. The CDR3 DNA sequence: TGTGCCAGCAATCAGGGTCACGAGCAGTACTTC.

V gene TRBV20-1 combines with J gene TRBJ2-2; TRBD2 agrees at 14 bases. Per germline, CDR1 DFQATT and CDR2 SNEGSKA (reference sequence). The J segment lost 3 bases and the V segment lost 0 bases, leaving 9 bases of the junction unmatched. CDR3 length: 19 residues. The DNA of the CDR3 is TGCAGTGCTAGAGATCTCGGACTAGCGGGAGGACCCGACACCGGGGAGCTGTTTTTT. Its translation is CSARDLGLAGGPDTGELFF.

This clonotype came up many times. The chain uses TRBV9 and TRBJ2-5; 9 bases are a match to TRBD1. V was pared by 0 bases and J by 2 bases, with 8 bases of the junction left unmatched. The germline V gene has CDR1 SGDLS and CDR2 YYNGEE. The CDR3 is 17 amino acids. The CDR3 DNA sequence: TGTGCCAGCAGCGTAGGGTGGGGGACAGGGTGGCAAGAGACCCAGTACTTC. Translated: CASSVGWGTGWQETQYF.

With regard to this clonotype: This may stem from a read error, because a much larger clone lies one nucleotide away. The CDR3 does not end in the conserved phenylalanine or tryptophan, so this is likely a read error. The CDR3 sequence: CASSPQSSYNEQFL. The CDR3 DNA reads as TGTGCCAGCAGCCCCCAAAGCTCCTACAATGAGCAGTTCCTC. The rearrangement joins TRBV7-2 to TRBJ2-1; D is ambiguous. V was cut by 5 bases and J by 0 bases, with 8 bases left in between. The CDR3 spans 14 residues. Per germline, CDR1 SGHTA and CDR2 FQGNSA.

The sample holds many counts of this clonotype. This chain joins TRBV7-2 and TRBJ2-1, with 7 bases that match TRBD2. CDR1 is SGHTA and CDR2 is FQGNSA in the germline V gene. The CDR3 covers 13 residues. J gave up 9 bases and V 5 bases, and 7 bases lay outside the gene matches. CDR3 amino acids: CASSPLASGEQFF. The CDR3 nucleotides are TGTGCCAGCAGCCCACTGGCTAGCGGTGAGCAGTTCTTC. Based on the CDR3 plus reference TRBV7-2 and TRBJ2-1, the full variable domain is GAGVSQSPSNKVTEKGKDVELRCDPISGHTALYWYRQSLGQGLEFLIYFQGNSAPDKSGLPSDRFSAERTGGSVSTLTIQRTQQEDSAVYLCASSPLASGEQFFGPGTRLTVL.

This clonotype was recorded at least ten times. The chain combines TRBV30 with TRBJ1-6; the match to TRBD1 covers 11 bases. Germline CDR1 reads GTSNPN; CDR2 reads SVGIG (reference sequence). J lost 7 bases, V lost 4 bases, and 9 bases had no gene match. The CDR3 is 16 amino acids. The CDR3 loop reads CAWTHGRTGGNSPLHF. The CDR3 region has the DNA TGTGCCTGGACGCATGGGCGGACAGGGGGCAATTCACCCCTCCACTTT.

This clonotype was recorded at least ten times. This chain joins TRBV11-3 and TRBJ2-7; TRBD2 matches at 7 bases. The junction had 8 bases not matched to a gene; V was cut back by 2 bases and J by 7 bases. CDR3 size: 14 residues. Germline V gene data show CDR1 as SGHNT and CDR2 as YENEEA. The CDR3 nucleotides are TGTGCCAGCAGCTTAACGGCGGGAGTGGGTGAGCAGTACTTC. It translates to CASSLTAGVGEQYF. The whole variable domain, remainder taken from reference TRBV11-3 and TRBJ2-7, is EAGVVQSPRYKIIEKKQPVAFWCNPISGHNTLYWYLQNLGQGPELLIRYENEEAVDDSQLPKDRFSAERLKGVDSTLKIQPAELGDSAVYLCASSLTAGVGEQYFGPGTRLTVT.

This clonotype has ten or more counts. The genes are TRBV7-3 and TRBJ2-5, with 16 positions matching TRBD2. The germline V gene encodes CDR1 SGHTA and CDR2 FQGTGA. Losses at the gene ends were 1 base for V and 4 bases for J; bases not matched to a gene: 6. This CDR3 comprises 18 residues. This CDR3 is CASSLKGTSGRAGETQYF. DNA of the CDR3: TGTGCCAGCAGCTTAAAGGGGACTAGCGGGAGGGCCGGAGAGACCCAGTACTTC.

This clonotype was detected only a few times. CDR3 in DNA: TGTGCCAGCAGCAGCACTCTAGCGGGAGGACCTCCTAACACCGGGGAGCTGTTTTTT. It yields the protein CASSSTLAGGPPNTGELFF. This chain links TRBV12-3 or TRBV12-4 with TRBJ2-2; the match to TRBD2 covers 11 bases. The ends lost 6 bases at V and 2 bases at J; junction bases unmatched: 14. This CDR3 region has 19 residues.

Ten or more counts support this clonotype. V usage is TRBV6-6 and J usage is TRBJ2-3; 10 bases match TRBD2. The CDR3 totals 18 residues. The V gene's germline CDR1 is MNHNY and CDR2 SVGAGI (reference sequence). Trimming removed 0 bases from V and 1 base from J; junction bases left unmatched: 7. The CDR3 DNA reads TGTGCCAGCAGTTACTCTTTGCCTAGCGGGGGCCGCACAGATACGCAGTATTTT. It translates to CASSYSLPSGGRTDTQYF.

This clonotype was found many times. The rearrangement links TRBV12-3 or TRBV12-4 to TRBJ2-3; unclear D gene. There are 14 residues in the CDR3. V shed 5 bases and J shed 4 bases, with 13 bases lying between them. The CDR3 nucleotides read TGTGCCAGCAGTCGACCCGCCGACGCAGATACGCAGTATTTT. Residues: CASSRPADADTQYF.

Note on this clonotype: One junction end disagrees with the germline gene, perhaps due to a read error. V is TRBV12-3 or TRBV12-4 and J is TRBJ2-1; possibly TRBD2 for D (6 bases). This CDR3 spans 14 amino acids. The DNA of the CDR3 is TGTGCCAGCAGTTGGGAGCGGGCGTACAATGAGCGGTTCTTC. Protein sequence: CASSWERAYNERFF.

This clonotype was counted only a few times. A read error may explain this, as a much larger clone is one base away. V is TRBV20-1 and J is TRBJ2-1; no reliable D call. Germline V CDR1 and CDR2: DFQATT, SNEGSKA (reference sequence). The CDR3 consists of 12 residues. DNA for the CDR3: TGCAGTGCTAGCGAAGGTAACAATGAGCCGTTCTTC. Its protein product is CSASEGNNEPFF.

This clonotype was observed at least ten times. The V call is TRBV27, the J call TRBJ2-7; the match to TRBD1 covers 7 bases. The germline gives CDR1 MNHEY, CDR2 SMNVEV (reference sequence). V dropped 9 bases and J dropped 0; count of bases not matched to a gene: 2. This CDR3 region has 12 residues. The CDR3 reads CASRDSSYEQYF. The CDR3 DNA reads as TGTGCCAGTAGGGACAGCTCCTACGAGCAGTACTTC.

This clonotype was picked up many times. V gene TRBV5-1 combines with J gene TRBJ1-2; D not resolved. V was shortened by 4 bases and J by 4 bases, with 11 bases between the two germline ends. There are 13 residues in the CDR3. Germline V gives CDR1 SGHRS, CDR2 YFSETQ. This CDR3 is CASSLTGRYGYTF. The CDR3 DNA reads as TGCGCCAGCAGCCTCACCGGCCGCTATGGCTACACCTTC.

This clonotype was counted at least ten times. The chain is built from TRBV9 and TRBJ2-1; 9 bases are shared with TRBD1. This CDR3 comprises 15 residues. Per germline, CDR1 SGDLS and CDR2 YYNGEE. V lost 4 bases to trimming and J lost 9 bases; unmatched junction nucleotides: 11. This CDR3 reads CASSRTGARGGEQFF. CDR3 coding DNA: TGTGCCAGCAGCCGGACAGGGGCCCGCGGAGGTGAGCAGTTCTTC.

The chain couples TRBV10-1 to TRBJ1-5; D ambiguous. The germline V gene has CDR1 WNHNN and CDR2 SYGVQD (reference sequence). V was pared by 0 bases and J by 5 bases, with 5 bases between. This CDR3 has 13 amino acids. CDR3 residues: CASSESLDQPQHF. For the CDR3, the DNA is TGCGCCAGCAGTGAGTCGCTAGATCAGCCCCAGCATTTT.

V gene TRBV28 combines with J gene TRBJ2-6, with 11 bases fitting TRBD2. Per the germline V gene, CDR1 is MDHEN and CDR2 is SYDVKM. J was trimmed by 2 bases and V by 3 bases; bases with no gene match: 6. The CDR3 covers 18 residues. For the CDR3, the DNA is TGTGCCAGCAGTTTCTTGACTAGCGGGAAGGCTGGGGCCAACGTCCTGACTTTC. It codes for CASSFLTSGKAGANVLTF.